The 32 T cell receptor beta chains below all came from one sample that was sequenced in a study of blood T cell repertoires in COVID-19. Using immunoSEQ multiplex PCR, the repertoire was profiled, and TCRdb retains in-frame clones only, with some absent. This sample has approximately 380,000 clones; approximately 93% occur once, and the top ten carry roughly 0.9%. Sample: PBMCs or T cells enriched from blood (not recorded which). The receptors stem from a middle-aged woman who had been exposed to COVID-19.

This clone was observed once. This rearrangement joins TRBV6-5 to TRBJ1-1; D ambiguous. The CDR3 covers 14 residues. V was pared by 7 bases and J by 5 bases, with 17 bases between. The germline V gene encodes CDR1 MNHEY and CDR2 SVGAGI. The CDR3 sequence is CASTMNSGGTEAFF. The CDR3 DNA reads TGTGCCAGCACCATGAATTCAGGAGGAACTGAAGCTTTCTTT.

V is TRBV5-1 and J is TRBJ2-3; D not resolved. Germline V gene sequence: CDR1 SGHRS, CDR2 YFSETQ. Trimming took off 0 bases at V and 0 bases at J, with 5 bases between the two ends. The CDR3 loop spans 14 amino acids. CDR3 region: CASSLGVSTDTQYF. CDR3 nucleotides: TGCGCCAGCAGCTTGGGTGTAAGCACAGATACGCAGTATTTT.

This rearrangement joins TRBV12-5 to TRBJ1-2, with 7 bases identical to TRBD1. CDR1 LGHNT and CDR2 FRNRAP come from the germline V gene. This CDR3 contains 14 residues. Trimming took 6 bases from V and 2 from J; bases not matched to a gene: 6. CDR3 coding DNA: TGTGCTAGTGGGCAGGGGGGCATCAACTATGGCTACACCTTC. Amino acid sequence: CASGQGGINYGYTF.

V usage is TRBV19 and J usage is TRBJ2-5; possible D gene TRBD2, 6 bases. The germline V gene encodes CDR1 LNHDA and CDR2 SQIVND (reference sequence). V gave up 8 bases and J gave up 4 bases, with 20 bases separating them. The CDR3 covers 15 residues. CDR3 coding DNA: TGTGCCAGTTCCCCGGGGCGGGGCCAGGGAGAGACCCAGTACTTC. As protein: CASSPGRGQGETQYF.

CDR3 sequence reads: CASSAQPVRGRPETQYF. The CDR3, as DNA: TGCGCCAGCAGCGCCCAGCCGGTGCGGGGGCGTCCAGAGACCCAGTACTTC. The J gene is TRBJ2-5, the V gene TRBV5-1; a possible D gene is TRBD2 (7 bases). V lost 4 bases and J lost 4, with 23 bases in between. The length of the CDR3 is 17 residues. From germline, CDR1 is SGHRS and CDR2 YFSETQ.

The chain carries TRBV25-1 and TRBJ2-2; D unresolved. The germline V gene encodes CDR1 MGHDK and CDR2 SYGVNS. Trimming took 3 bases from V and 4 from J, leaving 18 bases between them. The CDR3 has 17 amino acids. The CDR3: CASSESGWNRFTGELFF. CDR3 sequence (DNA): TGTGCCAGCAGTGAGTCTGGGTGGAACAGATTCACCGGGGAGCTGTTTTTT.

V is TRBV10-1 and J is TRBJ2-7; D is possibly TRBD2 (7 bases). Germline V gene lookup returns CDR1 WNHNN and CDR2 SYGVQD (reference sequence). Trimming left V 5 bases short and J 3 bases short, with 23 bases between. This CDR3 is 17 amino acids long. In DNA, the CDR3 is TGCGCCAGCAGTCTCTCGGGGGGCGCGAGGGTAGACTACGAGCAGTACTTC. Protein: CASSLSGGARVDYEQYF.

The gene calls are TRBV4-3 and TRBJ2-1, with 9 bases aligning to TRBD2. The germline V gene has CDR1 LGHNA and CDR2 YSLEER. The CDR3 sequence is 16 residues long. The J segment lost 7 bases and the V segment lost 4 bases, leaving 11 bases of the junction unmatched. The CDR3 nucleotides are TGCGCCAGCAGCCCCGACTTGCTGCTAGCGGGAAATGAGCAGTTCTTC. It specifies CASSPDLLLAGNEQFF.

This chain joins TRBV5-1 and TRBJ1-6; D is undetermined. CDR3 length: 14 amino acids. V was pared by 4 bases and J by 5 bases, with 10 bases between. Germline CDR1 SGHRS, CDR2 YFSETQ. The CDR3 DNA sequence: TGCGCCAGCAGCCTTGGCCGAAATAATTCACCCCTCCACTTT. This translates into CASSLGRNNSPLHF.

This chain uses TRBV7-8 with TRBJ2-2; the match to TRBD2 covers 7 bases. V was pared by 2 bases and J by 7 bases, with 7 bases of the junction left unmatched. CDR3 size: 15 residues. Germline V gene sequence: CDR1 SGHVS, CDR2 FQNEAQ. The CDR3 coding sequence is TGTGCCAGCAGCTTAAGTGCGGGAGCGGTCGGGGAGCTGTTTTTT. It translates to CASSLSAGAVGELFF.

The V gene is TRBV21-1, the J gene TRBJ2-1; TRBD2 reflects the table's D call only, with no check against the DNA. TRBV21-1 is termed a pseudogene. The CDR3 length is 14 residues. Here the CDR3 DNA reads TGTGCCAGCGCAAGGGAGAGCTCCTACAATGAGCAGTTCTTC. Translated, it gives CASARESSYNEQFF.

The count of this clone is one. The chain combines TRBV27 with TRBJ1-2, with 8 positions matching TRBD1. J lost 2 bases, V lost 8 bases, and 7 bases had no gene match. Germline-derived CDR1 and CDR2 are MNHEY and SMNVEV (reference sequence). CDR3 length: 14 amino acids. CDR3: CASGDRPLNYGYTF. The CDR3 nucleotides are TGTGCCAGCGGGGACAGGCCTCTCAACTATGGCTACACCTTC.

CDR3 loop: CASSPRGQASTEAFF. The CDR3, as DNA: TGCGCCAGCAGCCCCAGGGGACAGGCATCCACTGAAGCTTTCTTT. This rearrangement joins TRBV5-1 to TRBJ1-1; TRBD1 matches 8 bases. Germline loops: CDR1 SGHRS, CDR2 YFSETQ. The ends lost 4 bases at V and 4 bases at J; junction bases unmatched: 9. The CDR3 length is 15 residues.

The V and J genes are TRBV3-1 (or the pseudogene TRBV3-2) and TRBJ1-5; no clear D gene. Per the germline V gene, CDR1 is LGHDT and CDR2 is YNNKEL (reference sequence). The CDR3 has 14 residues. V was trimmed by 4 bases and J by 4 bases, leaving 11 bases between them. CDR3 region: CASSLPGRNQPQHF. The CDR3 bases are TGTGCCAGCAGCCTCCCGGGTCGGAATCAGCCCCAGCATTTT.

This clone was seen just once. The rearrangement links TRBV5-1 to TRBJ2-5, with D tentatively TRBD2 (6 bases). The CDR3 is made up of 15 amino acids. The germline V gene has CDR1 SGHRS and CDR2 YFSETQ. Trimming pared 0 bases from V and 5 bases from J, leaving 14 bases between. CDR3 in amino acids: CASSLGGSGAETQYF. The CDR3, as DNA: TGCGCCAGCAGCTTGGGCGGTAGCGGTGCGGAGACCCAGTACTTC.

The chain recombines TRBV4-1 with TRBJ1-5, with 7 nucleotides matching TRBD1. CDR1 is MGHRA and CDR2 is YSYEKL in the germline V gene. V shed 2 bases and J 6 bases; nucleotides not matched to a gene: 10. This CDR3 spans 16 amino acids. This chain's CDR3 is CASSQKTGKSLQPQHF. The CDR3, as DNA: TGCGCCAGCAGCCAAAAGACAGGGAAGTCTCTTCAGCCCCAGCATTTT.

V is TRBV29-1 and J is TRBJ1-1; D possibly corresponds to TRBD1 (5 bases). V was clipped by 0 bases and J by 1 base, with 12 bases between them. Germline loops: CDR1 SQVTM, CDR2 ANQGSEA. This CDR3 is 15 amino acids long. CDR3 protein: CSVEERGAGNTEAFF. CDR3 coding DNA: TGCAGCGTTGAAGAGCGGGGCGCCGGGAACACTGAAGCTTTCTTT.

The genes are TRBV10-1 and TRBJ2-1; D is undetermined. The ends were cut back, 2 bases at V and 5 bases at J, with 7 bases in the middle. Per germline, CDR1 WNHNN and CDR2 SYGVQD (reference sequence). The CDR3 sequence is 13 residues long. CDR3 loop: CASSERVNNEQFF. For the CDR3, the DNA is TGCGCCAGCAGTGAGAGAGTTAACAATGAGCAGTTCTTC.

The chain carries TRBV7-8 and TRBJ2-1; 8 bases map to TRBD2. After removal of 2 bases from V and 2 bases from J, the junction contained 2 bases not matched to a gene. Germline V gene data show CDR1 as SGHVS and CDR2 as FQNEAQ. The CDR3 is 15 residues long. This chain's CDR3 is CASSLFGGAYNEQFF. DNA for the CDR3: TGTGCCAGCAGCTTATTCGGGGGGGCCTACAATGAGCAGTTCTTC.

This clone was found a few times. This rearrangement joins TRBV6-5 to TRBJ2-6; TRBD1 is a possible D gene (5 bases). The CDR3 covers 15 residues. CDR1 and CDR2 (germline): MNHEY, SVGAGI. V lost 4 bases and J 2 bases, leaving 9 bases between the germline ends. The DNA of the CDR3 is TGTGCCAGCAGTTTAACAGGCGCTGGGGCCAACGTCCTGACTTTC. The encoded protein is CASSLTGAGANVLTF.

The DNA of the CDR3 is TGTGCCAGCAGCTCACTAGTGTCGGATTACTCTGGAAACACCATATATTTT. It encodes CASSSLVSDYSGNTIYF. The genes are TRBV9 and TRBJ1-3; D is unclear. The CDR3 spans 17 residues. Trimming stripped 4 bases from V and 0 bases from J, with 17 bases between. In germline, CDR1 is SGDLS, CDR2 YYNGEE.

In its sample, this clone was seen a few times. This specimen includes other DNA sequences encoding the same CDR3. The chain carries TRBV5-1 and TRBJ2-5, with 10 bases identical to TRBD2. Trimming cost V 1 base and J 4 bases; bases outside gene matches: 4. Germline-derived CDR1 and CDR2 are SGHRS and YFSETQ. The CDR3 covers 15 residues. DNA for the CDR3: TGCGCCAGCAGCTTGTCTAGCGGGGGCAGAGAGACCCAGTACTTC. Protein product: CASSLSSGGRETQYF.

The chain combines TRBV10-2 with TRBJ2-3; D unresolved. This CDR3 region has 12 residues. The V and J ends lost 4 bases and 5 bases respectively, with 7 bases between them. Germline CDR1 is WSHSY and CDR2 is SAAADI. Here the CDR3 reads CASSVAGDTQYF. CDR3 sequence (DNA): TGCGCCAGCAGTGTTGCCGGAGATACGCAGTATTTT.

The genes are TRBV18 and TRBJ1-3; perhaps TRBD1 as D (6 bases). The V gene lost 3 bases and the J gene lost 0 bases, with 9 bases spanning the gap. The CDR3 is 15 amino acids. In germline, CDR1 is KGHSH, CDR2 LQKENI. The chain's CDR3 is CASSPTGDSGNTIYF. In DNA form, the CDR3 reads TGTGCCAGCTCACCGACAGGAGACTCTGGAAACACCATATATTTT.

The chain uses TRBV5-8 and TRBJ1-1, with a possible D match to TRBD1 (5 bases). The V gene's germline CDR1 is SGHTS and CDR2 YDEGEE. V was trimmed by 0 bases and J by 0 bases, leaving 6 bases between them. The CDR3 is made up of 14 amino acids. CDR3 sequence (DNA): TGTGCCAGCAGCTTGGGGACACTGAACACTGAAGCTTTCTTT. This gives the protein CASSLGTLNTEAFF.

The chain has TRBV6-8 and TRBJ1-1, with TRBD1 as a possible D gene (6 bases). Germline V gives CDR1 MNHGY, CDR2 SAAAGT. The CDR3 is 13 residues long. Trimming left V 11 bases short and J 3 bases short, with 16 bases between. The CDR3 DNA is TGTGCCGGCCCCCGGGACATTCACACTGAAGCTTTCTTT. Translated: CAGPRDIHTEAFF.

The V gene is TRBV13, the J gene TRBJ1-2; TRBD1 might be the D (5 bases). V was clipped by 1 base and J by 6 bases, with 6 bases between them. CDR1 is PRHDT, CDR2 FYEKMQ, per germline (reference sequence). This CDR3 has 12 amino acids. This chain's CDR3 is CASSLEGNGYTF. CDR3 nucleotides: TGTGCCAGCAGCTTAGAGGGGAATGGCTACACCTTC. Full variable domain (rest looked up from reference TRBV13 and TRBJ1-2): AAGVIQSPRHLIKEKRETATLKCYPIPRHDTVYWYQQGPGQDPQFLISFYEKMQSDKGSIPDRFSAQQFSDYHSELNMSSLELGDSALYFCASSLEGNGYTFGSGTRLTVV.

This chain connects TRBV5-1 to TRBJ2-1; D is ambiguous. Trimming stripped 7 bases from V and 7 bases from J, with 9 bases between. Germline V gene lookup returns CDR1 SGHRS and CDR2 YFSETQ. This CDR3 region has 11 residues. The CDR3 is CASGVANEQFF. The CDR3 coding sequence is TGCGCCAGCGGCGTAGCAAATGAGCAGTTCTTC.

This clone was detected only a few times. This sequence joins TRBV6-6 and TRBJ2-7; 9 nucleotides line up with TRBD2. Germline CDR1 and CDR2: MNHNY and SVGAGI (reference sequence). The CDR3 consists of 16 residues. V lost 6 bases and J lost 3; bases outside the gene matches: 12. Written as DNA, the CDR3 is TGTGCCAGCAGCTTTACTTTAGCGGGAGCCCACTACGAGCAGTACTTC. Encoded protein: CASSFTLAGAHYEQYF.

This clone showed up just once. The chain employs TRBV10-3 and TRBJ1-1; 8 nucleotides agree with TRBD1. Germline V gives CDR1 ENHRY, CDR2 SYGVKD. J was trimmed by 3 bases and V by 4 bases; bases with no gene match: 7. The CDR3 has 15 residues. In nucleotides, the CDR3 is TGTGCCATCAGTGCCAGGGGGCTGCGGGACACTGAAGCTTTCTTT. It specifies CAISARGLRDTEAFF.

This chain connects TRBV23-1 to TRBJ2-3; no definite D call. TRBV23-1 is flagged as an ORF with uncertain function. The CDR3 runs to 15 residues. With 6 bases removed from V and 6 bases from J, the gap between germline ends came to 19 bases. For the CDR3, the DNA is TGCGCCAGCAGCCCCTTTTGTCTCCCCGGGGATACGCAGTATTTT. This translates into CASSPFCLPGDTQYF.

The chain links TRBV12-5 to TRBJ2-3; 9 bases agree with TRBD2. The CDR3 is made up of 15 amino acids. The V segment lost 5 bases and the J segment 2 bases; nucleotides outside the gene matches: 5. The germline V gene has CDR1 LGHNT and CDR2 FRNRAP. The CDR3 loop reads CASGLRGGVTDTQYF. The DNA for the CDR3 is TGTGCTAGTGGTCTTCGCGGGGGGGTCACAGATACGCAGTATTTT. The full variable domain, rest sourced from reference TRBV12-5 and TRBJ2-3, is DARVTQTPRHKVTEMGQEVTMRCQPILGHNTVFWYRQTMMQGLELLAYFRNRAPLDDSGMPKDRFSAEMPDATLATLKIQPSEPRDSAVYFCASGLRGGVTDTQYFGPGTRLTVL.